The sequence of this TCR beta chain was determined in a study of CXCR3-negative and CXCR3-positive naive CD8 T cells. Overall study findings and caveats: CXCR3-negative naive cells had less hydrophobic TRB CDR3s than did CXCR3-positive naive cells. Naive subsets had comparable surface CD5, so TRB CDR3 properties gauged TCR strength. Unlike memory cells, which differed, naive CXCR3-negative and CXCR3-positive cells had similar TRBV-TRBJ usage.

Through 5' RACE with UMI labels, the TRB cDNA libraries were prepared. Following a re-call of the 5' RACE reads, TCRdb has one entry per CDR3 protein and lacks DNA. This sample's table has about 98,000 distinct CDR3 sequences. This CDR3 has 14 amino acids. The germline gives CDR1 DFQATT, CDR2 SNEGSKA (reference sequence). Concerning this clonotype: The antigen is unknown.

The rearrangement joins TRBV20-1 to TRBJ1-5; the TRBD1 assignment by TCRdb is unverifiable without DNA. The sequence came from a human donor in good health. Some clones in this sample may be carry-over from other donors' samples. The sequenced sample consisted of naive CXCR3+ CD8+ T cells from blood. The subset here: CD45RO-CCR7+CD27+CD95- naive CD8+ T cells expressing CXCR3 (TNR3+). The CDR3: CSAPTGVSNQPQHF.